The 4 T cell receptor beta chains below were found in one sample sequenced in a study of T cells expressing NK-cell markers. After re-calling the 5' RACE reads, TCRdb lists one entry per CDR3 protein, DNA absent. Recorded for this sample: around 470,000 distinct CDR3 sequences. The sample consisted of blood T cells: a sorted CD56 or NKG2C T cell subset, CD4+ or CD8+ T cells, or bulk PBMC T cells (not recorded which). The receptors here all came from a woman aged 45-65 years in good health.

This chain connects TRBV11-3 to TRBJ2-3. Germline CDR1 is SGHNT and CDR2 is YENEEA. The CDR3 covers 17 residues. The CDR3 loop is CASSLKVVAASTDTQYF.

The CDR3 region is CASSLTSGRLRKNIQYF. V gene TRBV12-3 or TRBV12-4 combines with J gene TRBJ2-4; TCRdb reports TRBD2, a call that lacks DNA to check it against. CDR3 length: 17 amino acids.

This chain links TRBV10-2 with TRBJ2-2. The germline CDR1 and CDR2 sequences are WSHSY and SAAADI. The CDR3 covers 14 residues. CDR3 amino acids: CASSERRDTGELFF.

The V gene is TRBV20-1, the J gene TRBJ2-1; TCRdb selects TRBD1, and the lack of DNA leaves this call unchecked. The germline gives CDR1 DFQATT, CDR2 SNEGSKA (reference sequence). This CDR3 comprises 13 residues. The CDR3 reads CSASQGRHNEQFF.